This T cell receptor beta chain came from a study of blood T cells in healthy people across ages (dated by TCRdb to 2014 to 2015). Study-wide context: In model experiments, template switching captured about one uniquely barcoded TCR beta cDNA molecule for every two T cells. To track age-related changes in TCR beta repertoire diversity, the study relied on deep sequencing normalized with unique cDNA molecular identifiers. The donors were divided into four age groups: young (average approximately 15 years), middle-aged (about 40), aged (about 60) and long-lived (82). To avoid experimental bias, donors of different ages were randomly spread across the sequencing lanes. For two donors (one aged 18 to 30 and one aged 80 or older), the study analyzed two additional independent replicas of 1 million unique cDNA reads from the same blood draw.

Turning to this clonotype: It lacks a known antigen. The germline gene is not matched at one end of the junction; a read error may be the cause.

The library was produced with 5' RACE. Sequencing used an Illumina HiSeq 2500. A second PCR of roughly 6 to 11 cycles was run with a J-beta primer mix and a sample-barcoded 5' primer. Each TCR beta cDNA molecule received a unique molecular identifier from a template-switch 5' adaptor carrying 12 random nucleotides. Each sample yielded at least 2.5 million CDR3-containing paired-end reads. The Mint cDNA synthesis kit, primed by a TRBC-specific oligonucleotide, was used to synthesize first-strand cDNA from all RNA. Following uracil-DNA glycosylase treatment, all cDNA underwent a first 18-cycle PCR with the universal primers M1SS and BC2_uni_R. Processing in the source paper ran as follows. For normalization, 1 million high-quality reads, each with a distinct molecular identifier, were randomly selected from each sample. Instead of being binned into consensus sequences, reads with shared molecular identifiers were discarded. CDR3 identification, clonotype clustering and error correction used MiTCR with a Q25 quality threshold and the strictest error-elimination algorithm. A nonparametric unseen species model with Euler transformation was used to estimate a lower bound on total TCR beta diversity. TCRdb itself trimmed the public reads at Q25 with fastp, ran MiXCR and retained productive beta chains. Each entry is one CDR3 protein sequence, shown with its most common DNA and genes. These V and J calls originate from TCRdb's pipeline instead of the authors' own analysis. The sample table shows approximately 800,000 distinct CDR3 sequences, and around 50% are seen once. Of the sample, about a sixth is held by the ten largest clones.

The study at large found these results: Because profiling used bulk unsorted PBMCs, naive and antigen-experienced compartments could not be compared conclusively. Because donor CMV infection status was unknown, age-related changes in expanded clonotypes were potentially confounded. Observed TCR beta diversity per million T cells fell roughly linearly with age, and a significant reduction was already apparent by age roughly 40. Estimates of total diversity from one million sequenced T cells were regarded as lower bounds and underestimates. The long-lived group showed more naive CD4+ T cells, fewer expanded clones and increased TCR diversity than the aged group, suggesting age selection. The percentage of naive T cells measured by flow cytometry correlated strongly with observed TCR beta diversity.

The roughly 42 donors, aged about 6 to 95 years, were systemically healthy Caucasian individuals from Russia. Each donor gave ten milliliters of peripheral blood, drawn into EDTA-treated Vacutainer tubes. Ficoll-Paque density-gradient centrifugation was used to isolate PBMCs, with at least 6 million per sample. Trizol reagent was used to extract total RNA from PBMCs, with at least 5.5 micrograms per sample. Naive CD45RAhigh/CD27high T cell percentages were measured by flow cytometry on a PBMC aliquot from every donor. The CDR3 sequence holds 11 residues, the cysteine and phenylalanine included. The only DNA kept is the CDR3, 33 bases in frame from the first base.

Sample: blood. The sequence came from an elderly man in good health. The chain is assembled from TRBV12-3 or TRBV12-4 and TRBJ1-1, with the D gene uncertain. The DNA sequence is TGTGCCAGCAGCGTGGGTACTGACGCTTTCTTT. The resulting protein is CASSVGTDAFF.